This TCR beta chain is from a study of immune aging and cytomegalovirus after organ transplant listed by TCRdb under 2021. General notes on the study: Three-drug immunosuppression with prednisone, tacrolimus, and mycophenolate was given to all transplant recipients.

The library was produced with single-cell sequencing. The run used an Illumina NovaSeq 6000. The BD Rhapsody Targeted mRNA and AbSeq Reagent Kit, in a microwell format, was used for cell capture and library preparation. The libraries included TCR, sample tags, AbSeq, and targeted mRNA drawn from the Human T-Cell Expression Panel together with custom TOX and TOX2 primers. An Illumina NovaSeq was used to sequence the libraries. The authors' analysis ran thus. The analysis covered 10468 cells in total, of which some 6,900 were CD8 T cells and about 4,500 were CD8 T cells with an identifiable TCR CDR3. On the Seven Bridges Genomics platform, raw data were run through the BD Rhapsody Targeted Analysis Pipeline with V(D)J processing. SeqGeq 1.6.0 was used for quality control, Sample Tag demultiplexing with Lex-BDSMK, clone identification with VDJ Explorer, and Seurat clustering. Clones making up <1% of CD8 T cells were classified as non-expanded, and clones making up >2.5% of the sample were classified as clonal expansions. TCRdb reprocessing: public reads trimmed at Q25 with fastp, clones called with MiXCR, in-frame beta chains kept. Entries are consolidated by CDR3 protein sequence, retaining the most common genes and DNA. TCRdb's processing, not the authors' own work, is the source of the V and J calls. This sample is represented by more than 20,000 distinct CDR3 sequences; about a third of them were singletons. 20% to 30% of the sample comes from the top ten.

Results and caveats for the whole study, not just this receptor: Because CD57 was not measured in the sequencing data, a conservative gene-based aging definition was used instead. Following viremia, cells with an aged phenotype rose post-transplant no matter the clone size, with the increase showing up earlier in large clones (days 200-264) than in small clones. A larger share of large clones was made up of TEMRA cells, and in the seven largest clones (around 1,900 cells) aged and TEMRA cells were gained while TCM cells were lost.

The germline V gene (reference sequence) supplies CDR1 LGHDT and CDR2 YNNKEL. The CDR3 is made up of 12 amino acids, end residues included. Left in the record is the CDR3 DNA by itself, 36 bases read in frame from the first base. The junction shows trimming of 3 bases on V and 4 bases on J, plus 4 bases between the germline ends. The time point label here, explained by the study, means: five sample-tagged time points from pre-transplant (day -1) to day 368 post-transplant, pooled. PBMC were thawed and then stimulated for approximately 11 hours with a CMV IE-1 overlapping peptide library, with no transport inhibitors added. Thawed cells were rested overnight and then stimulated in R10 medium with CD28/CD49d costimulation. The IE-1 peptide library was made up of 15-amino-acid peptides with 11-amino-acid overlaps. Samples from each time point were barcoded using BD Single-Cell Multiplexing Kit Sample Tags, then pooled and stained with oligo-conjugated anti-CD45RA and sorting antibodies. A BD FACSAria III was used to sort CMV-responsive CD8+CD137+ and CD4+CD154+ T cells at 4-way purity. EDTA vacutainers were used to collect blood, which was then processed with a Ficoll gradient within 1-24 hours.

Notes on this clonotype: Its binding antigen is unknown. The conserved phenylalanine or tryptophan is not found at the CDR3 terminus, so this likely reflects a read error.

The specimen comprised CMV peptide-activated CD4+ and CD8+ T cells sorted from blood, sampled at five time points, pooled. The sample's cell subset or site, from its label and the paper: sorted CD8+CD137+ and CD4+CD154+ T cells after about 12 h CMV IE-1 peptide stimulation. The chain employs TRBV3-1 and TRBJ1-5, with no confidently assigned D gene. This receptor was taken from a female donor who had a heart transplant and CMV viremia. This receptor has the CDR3 CASSQGNQPQHL. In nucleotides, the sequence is TGTGCCAGCAGCCAGGGGAATCAGCCCCAGCATTTG.